This TCR beta chain was retrieved from a study of blood T cell repertoires in COVID-19. V was trimmed by 9 bases and J by 10 bases, leaving 13 bases between them. Per the germline V gene, CDR1 is ENHRY and CDR2 is SYGVKD. This CDR3 comprises 12 residues. Per the authors' pipeline: Reference gene primer amplification yielded estimated nucleated cell counts. Clones were read by immunoSEQ multiplex PCR, and TCRdb kept only the in-frame ones, dropping some. V and J calls plus clone size are reproduced from that table; the DNA served to infer D and trimming. The data hold some 150,000 clones, with about 79% observed a single time. Everyone who took part was roughly 18 to 89 years old, and they came from 20 to 25 US areas.

This TCR was sampled from a man in his fifties who had recovered from COVID-19. This chain joins TRBV10-3 and TRBJ1-6; D is perhaps TRBD1 (5 bases). Sequencing input: PBMCs or T cells enriched from blood (not recorded which). In DNA form, the CDR3 reads TGTGCCATAGCCGCGGGGGACTCACCCCTCCACTTT. It is translated as CAIAAGDSPLHF.